The 16 T cell receptor beta chains below were found in one sample sequenced in a study of cytomegalovirus exposure and HLA in healthy donors. Primers: 60 Vbeta forward and 13 Jbeta reverse. TCRdb's table, derived via immunoSEQ multiplex PCR, lists solely in-frame clones and lacks some. The repertoire includes 200,000 to 250,000 clones, about 70% of them detected once, and under 2% sits in the top ten. The sample consisted of PBMCs. These receptors all come from a woman in her twenties or thirties in good health and CMV-seronegative.

J is TRBJ2-1 and V is TRBV5-1; D might be TRBD1 (6 bases). The CDR3 is 16 residues long. V lost 0 bases and J lost 1, with 11 bases in between. Germline values: CDR1 SGHRS, CDR2 YFSETQ. CDR3 in DNA: TGCGCCAGCAGCTTGGGGGGACAAAAATCCTACAATGAGCAGTTCTTC. Amino acid sequence: CASSLGGQKSYNEQFF.

This clone came up a few times. The gene calls are TRBV19 and TRBJ1-5; no clear D. Per germline, CDR1 LNHDA and CDR2 SQIVND (reference sequence). The CDR3 totals 15 residues. V was cut by 6 bases and J by 2 bases, with 14 bases left in between. In DNA form, the CDR3 reads TGTGCCAGTAGACCGGCGGGGTCGGGCAATCAGCCCCAGCATTTT. Translating it yields CASRPAGSGNQPQHF.

This clone was seen a handful of times. The chain joins TRBV30 to TRBJ1-2; D is unclear. This CDR3 contains 15 residues. Germline lookup yields CDR1 GTSNPN and CDR2 SVGIG (reference sequence). The V gene lost 3 bases and the J gene lost 8 bases, with 22 bases spanning the gap. Written as DNA, the CDR3 is TGTGCCTGGAGCGCCCAAGGCGGCTCTAACGTGGGCTACACCTTC. This codes for CAWSAQGGSNVGYTF.

This chain joins TRBV19 and TRBJ2-5; no firm D call. This CDR3 is built from 16 residues. The germline CDR1 and CDR2 sequences are LNHDA and SQIVND (reference sequence). Trimming shortened V by 2 bases and J by 1 base, and 14 bases separated the two germline ends. The CDR3 nucleotides are TGTGCCAGTAGTATATCGGAGCCCAATATCCAAGAGACCCAGTACTTC. It codes for CASSISEPNIQETQYF.

The chain carries TRBV10-3 and TRBJ1-2; D may be TRBD1 (6 bases). This CDR3 has 14 amino acids. V was shortened by 8 bases and J by 1 base, with 14 bases between the two germline ends. Germline V gene lookup returns CDR1 ENHRY and CDR2 SYGVKD. CDR3 bases: TGTGCCATCTACCGGGGGGGCCTTAACTATGGCTACACCTTC. This translates into CAIYRGGLNYGYTF.

As to this clone: The CDR3 ends on some other residue instead of the conserved phenylalanine or tryptophan, so this is likely a read error. The V and J genes are TRBV30 and TRBJ2-2, with 11 bases identical to TRBD2. Germline trimming cut 3 bases from V and 7 bases from J; bases unmatched to any gene: 7. This CDR3 spans 15 amino acids. The germline V gene encodes CDR1 GTSNPN and CDR2 SVGIG (reference sequence). CDR3 amino acids: CAWRLAGGDNGELFL. In nucleotides, the CDR3 is TGTGCCTGGAGATTAGCGGGGGGGGACAACGGGGAGCTGTTTTTG.

The sample holds a few counts of this clone. The V call is TRBV6-5, the J call TRBJ2-4; TRBD1 matches at 7 bases. The CDR3 has 15 residues. Germline V gene sequence: CDR1 MNHEY, CDR2 SVGAGI. V was clipped by 6 bases and J by 2 bases; unmatched bases: 7. CDR3 sequence: CASSPRGPSKNIQYF. CDR3 DNA: TGTGCCAGCAGCCCGAGGGGGCCATCCAAAAACATTCAGTACTTC.

The chain has TRBV15 and TRBJ2-1; 7 nucleotides match TRBD2. With V trimmed by 0 bases and J by 8 bases, 13 bases remained unmatched. Germline values: CDR1 LNHNV, CDR2 YYDKDF (reference sequence). The CDR3 extends over 17 amino acids. This chain's CDR3 is CATSRDTLAAMVDEQFF. The CDR3 bases are TGTGCCACCAGCAGAGATACCCTAGCGGCAATGGTGGATGAGCAGTTCTTC.

The rearrangement joins TRBV18 to TRBJ1-1, with D hard to call. Germline values: CDR1 KGHSH, CDR2 LQKENI. This CDR3 has 15 residues. V shed 0 bases and J shed 1 base, with 9 bases lying between them. The CDR3 loop reads CASSPPEGKNTEAFF. CDR3 nucleotides: TGTGCCAGCTCACCACCGGAGGGAAAGAACACTGAAGCTTTCTTT.

This clone was counted between two and nine times. The chain uses TRBV7-2 and TRBJ1-2; 8 nucleotides align to TRBD1. The CDR3 covers 14 residues. Germline-derived CDR1 and CDR2 are SGHTA and FQGNSA. With 5 bases clipped from V and 8 bases from J, the junction kept 10 bases outside the gene matches. The CDR3 reads CASSLYQGAGGYTF. DNA for the CDR3: TGTGCCAGCAGCCTATACCAGGGGGCGGGGGGCTACACCTTC.

The chain joins TRBV6-1 to TRBJ2-2; no reliable D call. Germline values: CDR1 MNHNS, CDR2 SASEGT. The CDR3 length is 11 residues. Trimming removed 7 bases at V and 7 bases at J, with 7 bases between. The CDR3 DNA is TGTGCCAGCATAATCCTCGGGGAGCTGTTTTTT. Protein: CASIILGELFF.

The chain joins TRBV9 to TRBJ2-7; 11 bases agree with TRBD2. V lost 1 base, J lost 4 bases, and 10 bases stayed unmatched. CDR1 is SGDLS, CDR2 YYNGEE, per germline. The CDR3 length is 17 residues. CDR3 nucleotides: TGTGCCAGCAGCGTAACTTCGATAGCGGGAGGGCCTTACGAGCAGTACTTC. Its translation: CASSVTSIAGGPYEQYF. Together with reference TRBV9 and TRBJ2-7, the CDR3 gives the full variable domain: DSGVTQTPKHLITATGQRVTLRCSPRSGDLSVYWYQQSLDQGLQFLIQYYNGEERAKGNILERFSAQQFPDLHSELNLSSLELGDSALYFCASSVTSIAGGPYEQYFGPGTRLTVT.

The chain links TRBV27 to TRBJ2-3, with TRBD1 as a possible D gene (5 bases). With 3 bases removed from V and 4 bases from J, the gap between germline ends came to 11 bases. CDR1 and CDR2 (germline): MNHEY, SMNVEV (reference sequence). This CDR3 region has 14 residues. CDR3 protein: CASSFTRESDTQYF. For the CDR3, the DNA is TGTGCCAGCAGTTTCACCAGGGAATCAGATACGCAGTATTTT.

The V call is TRBV11-1, the J call TRBJ1-6; D may be TRBD1 (5 bases). V lost 3 bases and J lost 12, with 21 bases in between. Per the germline V gene, CDR1 is SGHAT and CDR2 is FQDESV (reference sequence). The CDR3 extends over 16 amino acids. The CDR3 region is CASSLDGGTAALPLHF. CDR3 DNA: TGTGCCAGCAGCTTGGATGGGGGGACGGCGGCTTTACCCCTCCACTTT.

V usage is TRBV6-5 and J usage is TRBJ1-5; no reliable D call. This CDR3 spans 13 amino acids. The ends were cut back, 5 bases at V and 5 bases at J, with 10 bases in the middle. Looked up from germline, CDR1 is MNHEY and CDR2 is SVGAGI. DNA for the CDR3: TGTGCCAGCAGTGAGCAAGTTTATCAGCCCCAGCATTTT. Translation: CASSEQVYQPQHF.

The chain uses TRBV6-1 and TRBJ2-5, with TRBD2 identical over 10 bases. The CDR3 contains 14 residues. Looked up from germline, CDR1 is MNHNS and CDR2 is SASEGT. The V and J ends lost 7 bases and 4 bases, in that order; junction bases with no gene match: 6. The CDR3 loop reads CASTSGGAGETQYF. Written as DNA, the CDR3 is TGTGCCAGCACGAGCGGGGGGGCGGGAGAGACCCAGTACTTC.